This TCR beta chain was sequenced during a study of CD8 T cells in Susac syndrome. The study, taken as a whole, reports: CD4+ T cell repertoires in Susac syndrome lacked clonal expansion.

CDR3 length: 12 amino acids. The V and J ends lost 3 bases and 6 bases respectively, with 10 bases between them. CDR1 and CDR2 (germline): GTSNPN, SVGIG (reference sequence). In the case of this clonotype: Antigen unknown.

Random hexamers served to reverse transcribe roughly 0.45 to 1 ug RNA. From the immunoSEQ multiplex PCR reads, TCRdb called clonotypes with MiXCR, one entry per CDR3 protein. The data show around 110,000 distinct CDR3 sequences, with approximately 96% seen just once and 0.11% to 0.15% held by the top ten. The authors sequenced TCR beta from blood CD8+ and CD4+ T cells. The clonotype comes from a human donor with Susac syndrome. V gene TRBV30 combines with J gene TRBJ2-3; D gene unclear. The sequenced sample consisted of CD4+ T cells from PBMCs. The CDR3 loop is CAWRVSTDTQYF. CDR3 DNA sequence: TGTGCCTGGAGGGTTTCCACGGATACGCAGTATTTT.